These 6 T cell receptor beta chains originate from one sample sequenced in a study of T cell repertoires in cytomegalovirus infection. TCRdb used MiXCR to reprocess the reads, holding one entry per CDR3 protein. Among hundreds of thousands of distinct CDR3 sequences listed, roughly a quarter were seen once. Sequencing used CD8+ T cells from PBMCs. Receptors originate from a human donor in good health (CMV status not recorded). Some clones in this sample may be carry-over from other donors' samples.

This clonotype was picked up a small number of times. The chain uses TRBV12-3 or TRBV12-4 and TRBJ2-2, with D tentatively TRBD2 (6 bases). V was clipped by 2 bases and J by 5 bases, with 12 bases between them. The CDR3 extends over 15 amino acids. In DNA form, the CDR3 reads TGTGCCAGCAGTTTAAACCCCCGGGGGACCGGGGAGCTGTTTTTT. This encodes CASSLNPRGTGELFF.

The V call is TRBV5-1, the J call TRBJ2-3; 8 nucleotides line up with TRBD1. The length of the CDR3 is 15 residues. From germline, CDR1 is SGHRS and CDR2 YFSETQ. V was pared by 4 bases and J by 0 bases, with 4 bases of the junction left unmatched. The CDR3 nucleotides are TGCGCCAGCAGCCTGGGACAGGCTAGCACAGATACGCAGTATTTT. Translated, it gives CASSLGQASTDTQYF.

The V gene is TRBV7-2, the J gene TRBJ2-3, with 10 bases aligning to TRBD2. This CDR3 comprises 16 residues. Germline trimming cut 4 bases from V and 6 bases from J; bases unmatched to any gene: 10. Germline-derived CDR1 and CDR2 are SGHTA and FQGNSA. CDR3 in DNA: TGTGCCAGCAGCTCCCGGCCAGCGGGGGGGCCGGATACGCAGTATTTT. As protein: CASSSRPAGGPDTQYF.

This chain uses TRBV27 with TRBJ2-2; 9 bases are a match to TRBD2. V was clipped by 5 bases and J by 4 bases; unmatched bases: 5. Germline lookup yields CDR1 MNHEY and CDR2 SMNVEV (reference sequence). The CDR3 runs to 15 residues. The CDR3 here is CASSKGGGVTGELFF. The DNA of the CDR3 is TGTGCCAGCAGTAAGGGCGGGGGGGTCACCGGGGAGCTGTTTTTT.

As to this clonotype: This may be a read error, as it is one base from a much larger clone. The chain links TRBV7-1 to TRBJ2-7; maybe TRBD1 (5 bases). TRBV7-1 is treated as an ORF (open reading frame) with a function not yet certain. Deletions cut 5 bases from V and 0 bases from J, with 20 bases between. The CDR3 is made up of 17 amino acids. Here the CDR3 reads CASSSRSVQAISYEQYF. CDR3 nucleotide sequence: TGTGCCAGCAGCAGTCGGTCCGTACAGGCGATCTCCTACGAGCAGTACTTC.

This clonotype was observed a handful of times. This chain connects TRBV29-1 to TRBJ1-2; a weak D match, TRBD1 (5 bases). The length of the CDR3 is 15 residues. Per the germline V gene, CDR1 is SQVTM and CDR2 is ANQGSEA. V shed 4 bases and J shed 6 bases, with 21 bases lying between them. The CDR3 is CSVGGPGLIRDGYTF. CDR3 bases: TGCAGCGTTGGAGGACCAGGGTTGATTCGGGATGGCTACACCTTC.